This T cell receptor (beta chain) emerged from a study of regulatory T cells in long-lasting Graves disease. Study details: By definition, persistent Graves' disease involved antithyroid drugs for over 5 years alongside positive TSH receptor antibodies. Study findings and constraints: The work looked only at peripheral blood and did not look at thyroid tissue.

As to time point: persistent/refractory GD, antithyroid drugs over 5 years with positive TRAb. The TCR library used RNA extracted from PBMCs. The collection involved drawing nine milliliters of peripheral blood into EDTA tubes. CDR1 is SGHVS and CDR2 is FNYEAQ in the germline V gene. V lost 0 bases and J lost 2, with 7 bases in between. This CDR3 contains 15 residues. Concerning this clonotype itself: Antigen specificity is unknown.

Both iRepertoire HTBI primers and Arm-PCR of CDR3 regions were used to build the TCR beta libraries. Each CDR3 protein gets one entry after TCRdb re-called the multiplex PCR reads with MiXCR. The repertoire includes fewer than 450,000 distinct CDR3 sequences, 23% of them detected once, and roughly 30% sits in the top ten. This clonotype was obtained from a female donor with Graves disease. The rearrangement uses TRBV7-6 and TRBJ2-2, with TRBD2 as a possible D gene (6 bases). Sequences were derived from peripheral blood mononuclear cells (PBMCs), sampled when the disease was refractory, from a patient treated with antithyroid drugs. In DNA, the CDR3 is TGTGCCAGCAGCTTAGCGCGGGGAAACACCGGGGAGCTGTTTTTT. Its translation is CASSLARGNTGELFF.